This T cell receptor (beta chain) was sequenced during a study of cytomegalovirus exposure and HLA in healthy donors. Whole-study results and caveats: The analysis excluded some indistinguishable V segments, including TRBV6-2 and TRBV6-3.

For this clone: Its antigen is still unknown.

The PCR made use of 60 Vbeta and 13 Jbeta primers. Some clones are missing from TCRdb's copy, which holds only in-frame ones; the method was immunoSEQ multiplex PCR. This sample has roughly 200,000 clones, with around a tenth found just once. The V and J ends lost 6 bases and 0 bases, in that order; junction bases with no gene match: 17. CDR3 length equals 19 residues. The chain uses TRBV6-7 and TRBJ2-7; TRBD1 matches 10 bases. TRBV6-7 is an open reading frame, and its role is uncertain. The clonotype was recovered from a woman aged 25 to 39 in good health and CMV-seropositive. Sequenced: PBMCs. The CDR3 DNA sequence: TGTGCCAGCAGGTACCAGACAGGGGGCCAAGGAAGGAGCTCCTACGAGCAGTACTTC. Amino acid sequence: CASRYQTGGQGRSSYEQYF.